These 4 T cell receptor beta chains were sequenced from one sample in a study of T cell repertoires in cytomegalovirus infection. TCRdb called the reads again in MiXCR, with one record for every CDR3 protein. This table has about 680,000 distinct CDR3 sequences, 20% to 30% appearing once. Source material: CD8+ T cells from PBMCs. The receptors here all came from a human donor in good health (CMV status not recorded). Some clones in this sample may be carry-over from other donors' samples.

CDR3 bases: TGTGCCAGCAGCTCAACAGGGTTCGCCGGGGAGCTGTTTTTT. Translated: CASSSTGFAGELFF. The chain couples TRBV11-2 to TRBJ2-2; possible D gene TRBD1, 6 bases. Per germline, CDR1 SGHAT and CDR2 FQNNGV. The CDR3 sequence is 14 residues long. The V and J ends lost 4 bases and 6 bases respectively, with 12 bases between them.

In the case of this clonotype: This is likely a read error, given that the CDR3 carries no conserved phenylalanine or tryptophan at its end. The gene calls are TRBV2 and TRBJ2-7; 7 bases are shared with TRBD1. In germline, CDR1 is SNHLY, CDR2 FYNNEI. The length of the CDR3 is 16 residues. J lost 2 bases, V lost 2 bases, and 9 bases had no gene match. Here the CDR3 reads CASSEFQGVRPYEQYI. As DNA, the CDR3 is TGTGCCAGCAGTGAATTTCAGGGGGTGCGTCCCTACGAGCAGTACATC.

This clonotype was found a few times. The CDR3 DNA sequence: TGTGCCAGCAGTTTACATGTAGGGACAGATACGCAGTATTTT. Its protein product is CASSLHVGTDTQYF. This chain uses TRBV12-3 or TRBV12-4 with TRBJ2-3; D gene uncertain. V was shortened by 2 bases and J by 3 bases, with 9 bases between the two germline ends. The CDR3 is 14 amino acids.

The chain joins TRBV20-1 to TRBJ2-1, with a possible D match to TRBD2 (7 bases). CDR1 is DFQATT and CDR2 is SNEGSKA in the germline V gene (reference sequence). This CDR3 is built from 16 residues. V dropped 0 bases and J dropped 5 bases, with 17 bases sitting between them. CDR3 in DNA: TGCAGTGCTAGAGATGAAGAAGGGGGGGTGAACAATGAGCAGTTCTTC. This translates into CSARDEEGGVNNEQFF.